Each of the 26 T cell receptor beta chains below was sequenced from the same sample in a study of cytomegalovirus exposure and HLA in healthy donors. The study ran its PCR with 60 Vbeta and 13 Jbeta primers. The protocol was immunoSEQ multiplex PCR, while the TCRdb copy is restricted to in-frame clones and leaves out a portion. This sample yields roughly 120,000 clones, of which roughly 66% are seen a single time; about 4.4% belongs to the top ten. The sample consisted of PBMCs. All receptors come from a man aged 60-69 years in good health and CMV-seropositive.

The chain employs TRBV5-4 and TRBJ2-7; weak D call: TRBD1 (5 bases). V shed 4 bases and J shed 2 bases, with 16 bases lying between them. This CDR3 comprises 15 residues. CDR1 and CDR2 from the germline V gene are SGHNT and YYREEE (reference sequence). CDR3 protein: CASSPETGIPYEQYF. As DNA, the CDR3 is TGTGCCAGCAGCCCGGAAACAGGAATCCCCTACGAGCAGTACTTC.

The J gene is TRBJ2-7, the V gene TRBV4-1, with 11 bases fitting TRBD2. Germline CDR1 MGHRA, CDR2 YSYEKL. V gave up 4 bases and J gave up 7 bases; unmatched junction bases: 3. The CDR3 runs to 13 residues. This chain's CDR3 is CASSPLAGGEQYF. In nucleotides, the CDR3 is TGCGCCAGCAGCCCGCTAGCGGGGGGAGAGCAGTACTTC.

The V call is TRBV5-1, the J call TRBJ1-6; 9 bases match TRBD1. Germline values: CDR1 SGHRS, CDR2 YFSETQ. The CDR3 has 16 residues. V shed 4 bases, J shed 8 bases, and the junction held 10 bases outside the gene matches. In nucleotides, the CDR3 is TGCGCCAGCAGCGGGGGGACAGGGCTATGGGATTCACCCCTCCACTTT. Translation: CASSGGTGLWDSPLHF.

V gene TRBV28 combines with J gene TRBJ1-5; D unclear. In germline, CDR1 is MDHEN, CDR2 SYDVKM. This CDR3 comprises 15 residues. The V gene lost 1 base and the J gene lost 3 bases, with 10 bases spanning the gap. In DNA, the CDR3 is TGTGCCAGCAGTTTATTGGCAGGCCCCAATCAGCCCCAGCATTTT. This encodes CASSLLAGPNQPQHF.

The chain joins TRBV7-9 to TRBJ2-5, with D possibly being TRBD2 (7 bases). From germline, CDR1 is SEHNR and CDR2 FQNEAQ (reference sequence). The CDR3 runs 14 residues. V was pared by 1 base and J by 4 bases, with 10 bases between. CDR3 protein: CASSLEGGAETQYF. The CDR3 coding sequence is TGTGCCAGCAGCTTAGAGGGGGGGGCAGAGACCCAGTACTTC.

V and J are TRBV27 and TRBJ2-7, with 14 bases that match TRBD2. The germline V gene encodes CDR1 MNHEY and CDR2 SMNVEV (reference sequence). V lost 3 bases to trimming and J lost 5 bases; unmatched junction nucleotides: 12. The CDR3 is 18 amino acids. The CDR3 spells CASSFRPGTSGGTHEQYF. CDR3 DNA sequence: TGTGCCAGCAGTTTCCGGCCCGGGACTAGCGGGGGAACGCACGAGCAGTACTTC.

The chain joins TRBV30 to TRBJ1-4, with 7 nucleotides matching TRBD1. V gave up 1 base and J gave up 3 bases; unmatched junction bases: 5. CDR1 is GTSNPN, CDR2 SVGIG, per germline (reference sequence). This CDR3 region has 15 residues. In DNA form, the CDR3 reads TGTGCCTGGAGTGCTTACAGGGGTGCTAATGAAAAACTGTTTTTT. It encodes CAWSAYRGANEKLFF.

This sequence joins TRBV5-1 and TRBJ1-1; D perhaps matches TRBD1 (6 bases). The CDR3 spans 14 residues. CDR1 and CDR2 (germline): SGHRS, YFSETQ. Trimming removed 3 bases from V and 1 base from J, with 10 bases in between. CDR3 region: CASSSRGRNTEAFF. In nucleotides, the CDR3 is TGCGCCAGCAGCTCCAGGGGACGGAACACTGAAGCTTTCTTT.

The rearrangement joins TRBV19 to TRBJ1-1; 8 nucleotides agree with TRBD1. V gave up 5 bases and J gave up 6 bases; unmatched junction bases: 8. The CDR3 has 14 residues. Germline assignment: CDR1 LNHDA and CDR2 SQIVND (reference sequence). The CDR3 nucleotides are TGTGCCAGTAGTGCCAGGGGGCTGTCCGCTGAAGCTTTCTTT. It codes for CASSARGLSAEAFF.

This sequence joins TRBV28 and TRBJ2-5, with a possible D match to TRBD2 (7 bases). The CDR3 totals 16 residues. V lost 8 bases, J lost 5 bases, and 24 bases lay in between. Germline lookup yields CDR1 MDHEN and CDR2 SYDVKM. For the CDR3, the DNA is TGTGCCAGCGGCAAATACTCGGCCGGGGGGCGGGAGACCCAGTACTTC. Translated: CASGKYSAGGRETQYF.

This clone turned up a few times. This chain joins TRBV29-1 and TRBJ1-4, with a tentative D call TRBD1 (6 bases). Trimming shortened V by 1 base and J by 6 bases, and 9 bases separated the two germline ends. Germline-derived CDR1 and CDR2 are SQVTM and ANQGSEA. The CDR3 has 13 residues. The chain's CDR3 is CSVEVGADEKLFF. Here the CDR3 DNA reads TGCAGCGTTGAAGTGGGGGCGGATGAAAAACTGTTTTTT.

This clone appeared a single time. This chain joins TRBV6-1 and TRBJ2-7, with 12 bases matching TRBD2. Germline V gene data show CDR1 as MNHNS and CDR2 as SASEGT. The CDR3 extends over 15 amino acids. With V trimmed by 6 bases and J by 3 bases, 6 bases remained unmatched. CDR3 protein: CASRAGLAGIYEQYF. The CDR3 DNA reads as TGTGCCAGCAGAGCCGGACTAGCGGGGATCTACGAGCAGTACTTC.

The chain combines TRBV10-2 with TRBJ1-5; weak D call: TRBD1 (5 bases). Germline values: CDR1 WSHSY, CDR2 SAAADI. The CDR3 length is 16 residues. The V end was cut by 7 bases, the J end by 2 bases, with 18 bases between. The CDR3 DNA follows: TGCGCCAGCACACTTGGTGGCAGGGAAGGCAATCAGCCCCAGCATTTT. It specifies CASTLGGREGNQPQHF.

This chain links TRBV28 with TRBJ1-1; 8 bases agree with TRBD1. After removal of 7 bases from V and 5 bases from J, the junction contained 9 bases not matched to a gene. This CDR3 has 14 amino acids. Germline V CDR1 and CDR2: MDHEN, SYDVKM. The CDR3 nucleotides are TGTGCCAGCAAGACGACAGGGGAGGTGACTGAAGCTTTCTTT. Residues: CASKTTGEVTEAFF. Drawing the rest from reference TRBV28 and TRBJ1-1, the complete variable domain is DVKVTQSSRYLVKRTGEKVFLECVQDMDHENMFWYRQDPGLGLRLIYFSYDVKMKEKGDIPEGYSVSREKKERFSLILESASTNQTSMYLCASKTTGEVTEAFFGQGTRLTVV.

V gene TRBV18 combines with J gene TRBJ2-7, with TRBD2 as a possible D gene (6 bases). Trimming left V 5 bases short and J 0 bases short, with 11 bases between. CDR1 KGHSH and CDR2 LQKENI come from the germline V gene. CDR3 length: 14 residues. This CDR3 reads CASSEGLNSYEQYF. The CDR3 DNA is TGTGCCAGCTCAGAGGGACTGAACTCCTACGAGCAGTACTTC.

This sequence joins TRBV7-2 and TRBJ2-5, with TRBD2 matching over 8 bases. Per the germline V gene, CDR1 is SGHTA and CDR2 is FQGNSA. V shed 5 bases, J shed 4 bases, and the junction held 6 bases outside the gene matches. This CDR3 has 14 residues. CDR3 DNA sequence: TGTGCCAGCAGCCCCGGGGGGGGCGCAGAGACCCAGTACTTC. Translated: CASSPGGGAETQYF.

As for this clone: The DNA is omitted, as the CDR3 cannot be located on it reliably, and the CDR3 follows TCRdb's listing. The J gene is TRBJ2-1, the V gene TRBV27; TRBD1, the D gene given by the table, was not confirmed from the DNA. In germline, CDR1 is MNHEY, CDR2 SMNVEV (reference sequence). The CDR3 has 15 residues if both end residues are counted. The CDR3 sequence is CASSFLAVDSNEQFF.

The gene calls are TRBV7-6 and TRBJ2-7; D might be TRBD2 (6 bases). The V end was cut by 0 bases, the J end by 7 bases, with 19 bases between. This CDR3 has 16 amino acids. Germline V gene sequence: CDR1 SGHVS, CDR2 FNYEAQ. CDR3 protein: CASSLASSALAGEQYF. The CDR3 DNA reads TGTGCCAGCAGCTTAGCGTCTAGCGCCCTCGCGGGAGAGCAGTACTTC. The full variable domain, in which reference TRBV7-6 and TRBJ2-7 provide the parts outside the CDR3, is GAGVSQSPRYKVTKRGQDVALRCDPISGHVSLYWYRQALGQGPEFLTYFNYEAQQDKSGLPNDRFSAERPEGSISTLTIQRTEQRDSAMYRCASSLASSALAGEQYFGPGTRLTVT.

In its sample, this clone was seen a few times. The chain links TRBV6-6 to TRBJ1-4, with 7 bases aligning to TRBD1. The CDR3 is 15 amino acids. V was clipped by 5 bases and J by 4 bases; unmatched bases: 7. Germline values: CDR1 MNHNY, CDR2 SVGAGI (reference sequence). CDR3 loop: CASSMRQGGNEKLFF. The CDR3 nucleotides are TGTGCCAGCAGTATGCGACAGGGAGGTAATGAAAAACTGTTTTTT.

This clone was seen once. The chain has TRBV5-1 and TRBJ2-3, with 8 nucleotides matching TRBD2. The ends lost 4 bases at V and 5 bases at J; junction bases unmatched: 3. CDR1 is SGHRS and CDR2 is YFSETQ in the germline V gene. The CDR3 totals 13 residues. The CDR3 is CASSGLAVDTQYF. CDR3 bases: TGCGCCAGCAGCGGACTAGCAGTAGATACGCAGTATTTT.

This clone came up once. The chain couples TRBV27 to TRBJ2-3, with D possibly matching TRBD2 (6 bases). The V gene lost 2 bases and the J gene lost 0 bases, with 9 bases spanning the gap. This CDR3 has 15 amino acids. Germline V gives CDR1 MNHEY, CDR2 SMNVEV (reference sequence). The DNA of the CDR3 is TGTGCCAGCAGTTTAGGCGGGGTCAGCACAGATACGCAGTATTTT. Amino acid sequence: CASSLGGVSTDTQYF.

The chain recombines TRBV4-2 with TRBJ2-7; 7 bases line up with TRBD1. This CDR3 spans 14 amino acids. The germline V gene encodes CDR1 LGHNA and CDR2 YNFKEQ. The V gene end was trimmed by 0 bases and the J gene end by 7 bases; junction bases not matched to a gene: 6. CDR3 loop: CASSQDGQEKEQYF. The CDR3 DNA follows: TGTGCCAGCAGCCAAGACGGACAGGAGAAAGAGCAGTACTTC.

This clone was picked up a small number of times. The chain employs TRBV28 and TRBJ2-5; the D gene is possibly TRBD2 (6 bases). V lost 10 bases and J 2 bases, leaving 14 bases between the germline ends. The CDR3 contains 13 residues. Germline values: CDR1 MDHEN, CDR2 SYDVKM. The CDR3 nucleotides are TGTGCCACGACGCGGGAACGGCAAGAGACCCAGTACTTC. This translates into CATTRERQETQYF.

DNA of the CDR3: TGTGCCAGCAGCGTGTTCAGAGGCGGGGGGGCAGATACGCAGTATTTT. It translates to CASSVFRGGGADTQYF. V usage is TRBV9 and J usage is TRBJ2-3; TRBD2 agrees at 9 bases. Trimming cost V 2 bases and J 4 bases; bases outside gene matches: 8. Germline loops: CDR1 SGDLS, CDR2 YYNGEE. The CDR3 loop spans 16 amino acids.

The CDR3 spells CATSRTDSPYEQYF. Written as DNA, the CDR3 is TGTGCCACCAGCAGAACGGACAGTCCCTACGAGCAGTACTTC. This chain connects TRBV15 to TRBJ2-7, with D tentatively TRBD1 (6 bases). V dropped 2 bases and J dropped 2 bases, with 10 bases sitting between them. This CDR3 contains 14 residues. The germline gives CDR1 LNHNV, CDR2 YYDKDF (reference sequence).

The chain's CDR3 is CASSLASRSTDTQYF. DNA of the CDR3: TGCGCCAGCAGCTTGGCGTCCCGGTCTACAGATACGCAGTATTTT. The chain has TRBV5-1 and TRBJ2-3; D is uncertain. CDR1 and CDR2 from the germline V gene are SGHRS and YFSETQ. This CDR3 is built from 15 residues. V was clipped by 0 bases and J by 3 bases, with 11 bases between them.